A single sample gave rise to the 28 T cell receptor beta chains below, sequenced in a study of cytomegalovirus exposure and HLA in healthy donors. The study ran its PCR with 60 Vbeta and 13 Jbeta primers. TCRdb keeps only in-frame clones here, not all; method: immunoSEQ multiplex PCR. The sample holds over 150,000 clones; roughly 85% are singletons and the top ten take roughly 2%. Sequences were obtained from PBMCs. These receptors all come from a middle-aged man in good health and CMV-seronegative.

This sequence joins TRBV28 and TRBJ2-5; 8 bases align to TRBD1. J lost 5 bases, V lost 6 bases, and 8 bases had no gene match. Germline V lookup: CDR1 MDHEN, CDR2 SYDVKM. The CDR3 covers 14 residues. The DNA for the CDR3 is TGTGCCAGCAGGCCTCCAGGGGGCTCTGAGACCCAGTACTTC. It translates to CASRPPGGSETQYF.

The chain employs TRBV27 and TRBJ2-7; unclear D gene. V lost 5 bases, J lost 2 bases, and 10 bases lay in between. The CDR3 extends over 13 amino acids. CDR1 MNHEY and CDR2 SMNVEV come from the germline V gene (reference sequence). CDR3 sequence (DNA): TGTGCCAGCAGTCCTCTACCCCCCTACGAGCAGTACTTC. Amino acid sequence: CASSPLPPYEQYF.

This sequence joins TRBV28 and TRBJ1-3; 8 bases map to TRBD1. The CDR3 is made up of 17 amino acids. V shed 5 bases, J shed 0 bases, and the junction held 9 bases outside the gene matches. CDR1 MDHEN and CDR2 SYDVKM come from the germline V gene. CDR3: CASSPEQGVHSGNTIYF. As DNA, the CDR3 is TGTGCCAGCAGTCCCGAACAGGGGGTCCACTCTGGAAACACCATATATTTT.

The V call is TRBV7-9, the J call TRBJ2-7; D gene unclear. The CDR3 contains 13 residues. The germline CDR1 and CDR2 sequences are SEHNR and FQNEAQ (reference sequence). Trimming cost V 2 bases and J 0 bases, with 5 bases left between them. The CDR3 bases are TGTGCCAGCAGCTTACCGGTCTCCTACGAGCAGTACTTC. Translation: CASSLPVSYEQYF.

This chain uses TRBV11-2 with TRBJ2-1; 8 positions match TRBD2. The ends lost 1 base at V and 5 bases at J; junction bases unmatched: 4. The CDR3 extends over 15 amino acids. The germline CDR1 and CDR2 sequences are SGHAT and FQNNGV. Here the CDR3 reads CASSLGVSGDNEQFF. CDR3 coding DNA: TGTGCCAGCAGCTTAGGGGTTAGCGGGGACAATGAGCAGTTCTTC. Based on the CDR3 plus reference TRBV11-2 and TRBJ2-1, the full variable domain is EAGVAQSPRYKIIEKRQSVAFWCNPISGHATLYWYQQILGQGPKLLIQFQNNGVVDDSQLPKDRFSAERLKGVDSTLKIQPAKLEDSAVYLCASSLGVSGDNEQFFGPGTRLTVL.

The chain uses TRBV6-6 and TRBJ2-1, with D possibly being TRBD2 (7 bases). The CDR3 consists of 15 residues. Germline V CDR1 and CDR2: MNHNY, SVGAGI (reference sequence). Trimming took 2 bases from V and 2 from J, leaving 10 bases between them. In DNA, the CDR3 is TGTGCCAGCAGTTACGAGGGGGGGCCCTACAATGAGCAGTTCTTC. Translated, it gives CASSYEGGPYNEQFF.

The rearrangement joins TRBV19 to TRBJ1-2; possible D gene TRBD1, 5 bases. Germline lookup yields CDR1 LNHDA and CDR2 SQIVND (reference sequence). The CDR3 is 16 residues long. The V gene lost 5 bases and the J gene lost 10 bases, with 26 bases spanning the gap. This chain's CDR3 is CASSFSRWGSGWSYTF. In DNA form, the CDR3 reads TGTGCCAGTAGTTTCTCGCGATGGGGCAGTGGCTGGTCCTACACCTTC.

The chain has TRBV5-1 and TRBJ1-2, with 10 bases aligning to TRBD1. With 3 bases clipped from V and 7 bases from J, the junction kept 9 bases outside the gene matches. The germline V gene encodes CDR1 SGHRS and CDR2 YFSETQ. This CDR3 has 15 residues. CDR3 nucleotide sequence: TGCGCCAGCAGCTCCCTGACAGGGGGCGACTCTGGCTACACCTTC. Amino acid sequence: CASSSLTGGDSGYTF.

The chain links TRBV29-1 to TRBJ2-1, with 10 bases identical to TRBD2. Trimming cost V 3 bases and J 9 bases; bases outside gene matches: 5. This CDR3 comprises 13 residues. Germline V gene sequence: CDR1 SQVTM, CDR2 ANQGSEA. The CDR3 loop is CSVELAGDGEQFF. The CDR3 DNA reads as TGCAGCGTTGAGCTAGCGGGAGACGGTGAGCAGTTCTTC.

The chain couples TRBV6-5 to TRBJ1-1; TRBD1 aligns across 9 bases. The CDR3 totals 13 residues. Germline V gives CDR1 MNHEY, CDR2 SVGAGI. After removal of 7 bases from V and 5 bases from J, the junction contained 5 bases not matched to a gene. CDR3 sequence reads: CASKTGGRTEAFF. In DNA, the CDR3 is TGTGCCAGCAAGACAGGGGGGAGGACTGAAGCTTTCTTT.

This clone was seen more than once but under ten times. The rearrangement links TRBV6-1 to TRBJ2-7, with 8 bases fitting TRBD1. CDR1 and CDR2 (germline): MNHNS, SASEGT. The CDR3 sequence is 13 residues long. V lost 4 bases and J lost 2; bases outside the gene matches: 1. DNA for the CDR3: TGTGCCAGCAGTGCGGGACAGGCCTACGAGCAGTACTTC. It is translated as CASSAGQAYEQYF.

The chain uses TRBV28 and TRBJ2-1; maybe TRBD2 (5 bases). This CDR3 contains 19 residues. CDR1 and CDR2 (germline): MDHEN, SYDVKM. The germline V and J ends were trimmed by 1 base and 4 bases, with 23 bases remaining between them. CDR3: CASSLSGSPRAPGYNEQFF. CDR3 coding DNA: TGTGCCAGCAGTTTATCCGGGTCCCCCCGAGCCCCGGGGTACAATGAGCAGTTCTTC.

The gene calls are TRBV27 and TRBJ1-1; D gene uncertain. V was clipped by 5 bases and J by 4 bases, with 14 bases between them. The CDR3 is 14 residues long. CDR1 is MNHEY, CDR2 SMNVEV, per germline (reference sequence). DNA for the CDR3: TGTGCCAGCAGTGCTCTCAGAAAACCCACTGAAGCTTTCTTT. Encoded protein: CASSALRKPTEAFF.

The chain uses TRBV5-6 and TRBJ2-7, with D perhaps TRBD1 (6 bases). The CDR3 runs 14 residues. V was cut by 1 base and J by 4 bases, with 12 bases left in between. Germline values: CDR1 SGHDT, CDR2 YYEEEE. CDR3 sequence: CASSLSVGAYEQYF. In DNA form, the CDR3 reads TGTGCCAGCAGCTTGTCTGTGGGGGCTTACGAGCAGTACTTC. The full variable domain, completed using reference TRBV5-6 and TRBJ2-7, is DAGVTQSPTHLIKTRGQQVTLRCSPKSGHDTVSWYQQALGQGPQFIFQYYEEEERQRGNFPDRFSGHQFPNYSSELNVNALLLGDSALYLCASSLSVGAYEQYFGPGTRLTVT.

The V call is TRBV18, the J call TRBJ1-1, with TRBD1 matching 8 bases. From germline, CDR1 is KGHSH and CDR2 LQKENI. This CDR3 region has 15 residues. The J segment lost 5 bases and the V segment lost 2 bases, leaving 7 bases of the junction unmatched. The CDR3 DNA reads TGTGCCAGCTCACCAGATCAGGGGGCTGTTACTGAAGCTTTCTTT. It is translated as CASSPDQGAVTEAFF.

The gene calls are TRBV27 and TRBJ2-7; maybe TRBD2 (5 bases). The CDR3 is made up of 14 amino acids. Germline V lookup: CDR1 MNHEY, CDR2 SMNVEV (reference sequence). Trimming left V 3 bases short and J 6 bases short, with 15 bases between. This CDR3 is CASSLWESRSEQYF. In nucleotides, the CDR3 is TGTGCCAGCAGTTTGTGGGAGAGTCGTTCCGAGCAGTACTTC.

DNA of the CDR3: TGTGCCAGCAGTGAGGGCAGCAACGAGCAGTACTTC. Protein product: CASSEGSNEQYF. The chain employs TRBV6-5 and TRBJ2-7; a possible D gene is TRBD2 (5 bases). Trimming shortened V by 5 bases and J by 5 bases, and 10 bases separated the two germline ends. Germline V lookup: CDR1 MNHEY, CDR2 SVGAGI. This CDR3 has 12 residues.

V usage is TRBV6-5 and J usage is TRBJ2-7; D remains unclear. There are 11 residues in the CDR3. V dropped 2 bases and J dropped 6 bases, with 5 bases sitting between them. The V gene's germline CDR1 is MNHEY and CDR2 SVGAGI. The CDR3 loop is CASSYIGEQYF. CDR3 nucleotides: TGTGCCAGCAGTTACATCGGCGAGCAGTACTTC.

The rearrangement links TRBV18 to TRBJ2-7; D perhaps matches TRBD2 (5 bases). Trimming cost V 2 bases and J 6 bases, with 14 bases left between them. Germline CDR1 is KGHSH and CDR2 is LQKENI. The CDR3 contains 14 residues. Here the CDR3 reads CASSPSGDRGEQYF. The CDR3 DNA follows: TGTGCCAGCTCACCATCTGGTGATCGGGGCGAGCAGTACTTC. Complete variable domain (other parts from reference TRBV18 and TRBJ2-7): NAGVMQNPRHLVRRRGQEARLRCSPMKGHSHVYWYRQLPEEGLKFMVYLQKENIIDESGMPKERFSAEFPKEGPSILRIQQVVRGDSAAYFCASSPSGDRGEQYFGPGTRLTVT.

The chain combines TRBV7-6 with TRBJ1-1, with D unclear. V was trimmed by 7 bases and J by 6 bases, leaving 15 bases between them. The CDR3 length is 13 residues. Germline lookup yields CDR1 SGHVS and CDR2 FNYEAQ. The CDR3 loop is CASTRGEGSEAFF. DNA for the CDR3: TGTGCCAGCACACGCGGGGAGGGTTCTGAAGCTTTCTTT.

The chain joins TRBV4-2 to TRBJ2-1, with 7 bases fitting TRBD2. V trimming: 1 base; J trimming: 5 bases; junction bases outside the gene matches: 8. This CDR3 comprises 16 residues. The germline CDR1 and CDR2 sequences are LGHNA and YNFKEQ. The CDR3 protein is CASSQVGGLADNEQFF. CDR3 DNA sequence: TGTGCCAGCAGCCAAGTGGGTGGCCTAGCGGACAATGAGCAGTTCTTC.

This clone was detected only a few times. The chain combines TRBV2 with TRBJ2-3, with 8 bases matching TRBD1. This CDR3 spans 15 amino acids. CDR1 SNHLY and CDR2 FYNNEI come from the germline V gene. V lost 2 bases, J lost 0 bases, and 1 base stayed unmatched. The CDR3 spells CASSERDRSTDTQYF. The DNA of the CDR3 is TGTGCCAGCAGTGAACGGGACAGGAGCACAGATACGCAGTATTTT.

The CDR3 region has the DNA TGTGCCAGCAGCCAACGCCGGGGACAGGGGGGGTCCTACGAGCAGTACTTC. Translating gives CASSQRRGQGGSYEQYF. This chain connects TRBV11-2 to TRBJ2-7, with 11 bases fitting TRBD1. V lost 5 bases to trimming and J lost 1 base; unmatched junction nucleotides: 10. Germline CDR1 reads SGHAT; CDR2 reads FQNNGV. The CDR3 totals 17 residues.

The rearrangement joins TRBV2 to TRBJ2-1, with 9 bases aligning to TRBD1. V lost 6 bases, J lost 5 bases, and 8 bases stayed unmatched. Germline V gives CDR1 SNHLY, CDR2 FYNNEI. The CDR3 runs 15 residues. The CDR3 DNA follows: TGTGCCAGCAGCACCGGGACAGGGATAAACAATGAGCAGTTCTTC. Its protein is CASSTGTGINNEQFF. Supplemented by reference TRBV2 and TRBJ2-1, the full variable domain reads EPEVTQTPSHQVTQMGQEVILRCVPISNHLYFYWYRQILGQKVEFLVSFYNNEISEKSEIFDDQFSVERPDGSNFTLKIRSTKLEDSAMYFCASSTGTGINNEQFFGPGTRLTVL.

This chain links TRBV6-1 with TRBJ2-3; D unclear. The length of the CDR3 is 11 residues. V lost 7 bases and J lost 2, with 4 bases in between. CDR1 is MNHNS and CDR2 is SASEGT in the germline V gene. This CDR3 reads CASTFTDTQYF. The CDR3 coding sequence is TGTGCCAGCACTTTCACAGATACGCAGTATTTT.

This clone showed up just a few times. V and J are TRBV18 and TRBJ1-1, with 10 bases lining up with TRBD1. CDR3 length equals 15 residues. Germline-derived CDR1 and CDR2 are KGHSH and LQKENI. V was pared by 3 bases and J by 10 bases, with 11 bases of the junction left unmatched. This CDR3 is CASSPGLGTGDGAFF. The DNA for the CDR3 is TGTGCCAGCTCACCGGGGCTGGGGACAGGGGACGGAGCTTTCTTT.

V is TRBV27 and J is TRBJ2-7, with 7 bases fitting TRBD2. Trimming cost V 5 bases and J 3 bases; bases outside gene matches: 13. From germline, CDR1 is MNHEY and CDR2 SMNVEV (reference sequence). The CDR3 extends over 16 amino acids. The CDR3 coding sequence is TGTGCCAGCAGTCTAAGGGGAACTAGCGCGTTCTACGAGCAGTACTTC. This gives the protein CASSLRGTSAFYEQYF.

The gene calls are TRBV6-6 and TRBJ2-5; 8 bases align to TRBD1. The CDR3 is 16 amino acids. Germline-derived CDR1 and CDR2 are MNHNY and SVGAGI (reference sequence). Trimming removed 2 bases from V and 5 bases from J; junction bases left unmatched: 10. The CDR3 DNA is TGTGCCAGCAGTTACAAAGCAGGGGGCAAGGAGGAGACCCAGTACTTC. It codes for CASSYKAGGKEETQYF.